These 25 T cell receptor beta chains originate from one sample sequenced in a study of blood T cell repertoires in COVID-19. Sequenced by immunoSEQ multiplex PCR; TCRdb stores in-frame clones only, minus some. The sample lists roughly 160,000 clones, roughly 85% occurring once. Sequencing was performed on peripheral blood. The receptor source for this set is a man between 40 and 49 years old with acute or convalescent COVID-19.

The chain joins TRBV4-2 to TRBJ1-1, with no clear D. The V end was cut by 1 base, the J end by 4 bases, with 10 bases between. CDR1 and CDR2 (germline): LGHNA, YNFKEQ. This CDR3 region has 14 residues. CDR3 sequence (DNA): TGTGCCAGCAGCCAAGTTGGATGGGCCACTGAAGCTTTCTTT. As protein: CASSQVGWATEAFF.

CDR3 nucleotides: TGTGCCAGCAGACAGGGGATCTCCTACAATGAGCAGTTCTTC. It specifies CASRQGISYNEQFF. The chain combines TRBV2 with TRBJ2-1, with 7 bases aligning to TRBD1. Germline V gives CDR1 SNHLY, CDR2 FYNNEI. CDR3 size: 14 residues. Germline trimming cut 6 bases from V and 0 bases from J; bases unmatched to any gene: 2.

This chain uses TRBV27 with TRBJ1-2; the D is unclear. The CDR3 is 15 residues long. Germline values: CDR1 MNHEY, CDR2 SMNVEV (reference sequence). The germline V and J ends were trimmed by 8 bases and 3 bases, with 19 bases remaining between them. The CDR3 spells CASQPAGLLDYGYTF. DNA for the CDR3: TGTGCCAGCCAACCTGCCGGGTTACTCGACTATGGCTACACCTTC.

The CDR3 sequence: CASSLKGATNEKLFF. For the CDR3, the DNA is TGTGCCAGCAGCTTGAAGGGGGCGACTAATGAAAAACTGTTTTTT. This chain uses TRBV5-4 with TRBJ1-4, with TRBD1 identical over 7 bases. Germline loops: CDR1 SGHNT, CDR2 YYREEE (reference sequence). Trimming cost V 1 base and J 2 bases; bases outside gene matches: 2. The CDR3 loop spans 15 amino acids.

V usage is TRBV6-5 and J usage is TRBJ1-6, with 7 bases identical to TRBD1. Germline V lookup: CDR1 MNHEY, CDR2 SVGAGI. After removal of 6 bases from V and 10 bases from J, the junction contained 9 bases not matched to a gene. The CDR3 has 14 residues. The CDR3 coding sequence is TGTGCCAGCAGACGGGGACAGTTGGGATCACCCCTCCACTTT. Encoded protein: CASRRGQLGSPLHF.

The chain recombines TRBV28 with TRBJ1-5; 7 positions match TRBD1. After removal of 5 bases from V and 11 bases from J, the junction contained 6 bases not matched to a gene. CDR1 is MDHEN and CDR2 is SYDVKM in the germline V gene. This CDR3 region has 12 residues. As DNA, the CDR3 is TGTGCCAGCAGTACTGACAGGGTAGCCCAGCATTTT. Translating it yields CASSTDRVAQHF.

This chain connects TRBV9 to TRBJ2-7; D perhaps matches TRBD2 (5 bases). CDR3 length: 14 amino acids. V was cut by 0 bases and J by 6 bases, with 13 bases left in between. Germline lookup yields CDR1 SGDLS and CDR2 YYNGEE. CDR3: CASSVGMDGVEQYF. CDR3 sequence (DNA): TGTGCCAGCAGCGTAGGAATGGACGGGGTCGAGCAGTACTTC.

This sequence joins TRBV5-6 and TRBJ1-2; no firm D call. Trimming took 2 bases from V and 4 from J, leaving 12 bases between them. From germline, CDR1 is SGHDT and CDR2 YYEEEE. The CDR3 is made up of 14 amino acids. The CDR3 DNA reads as TGTGCCAGCAGCTTAAACAGCCTCCCCTATGGCTACACCTTC. Translated: CASSLNSLPYGYTF.

This chain uses TRBV10-3 with TRBJ1-4; no clear D. V lost 6 bases and J lost 5, with 7 bases in between. The CDR3 is made up of 12 amino acids. Looked up from germline, CDR1 is ENHRY and CDR2 is SYGVKD. The CDR3 loop reads CAIRGPNEKLFF. Written as DNA, the CDR3 is TGTGCCATCAGGGGCCCGAATGAAAAACTGTTTTTT.

This clone was recorded a few times. V is TRBV11-3 and J is TRBJ2-1; 7 positions match TRBD2. From germline, CDR1 is SGHNT and CDR2 YENEEA. The CDR3 runs to 17 residues. The V and J ends lost 3 bases and 3 bases, in that order; junction bases with no gene match: 11. The CDR3 DNA sequence: TGTGCCAGCAGCTTGGCCTCGGGGCGGGGGAGCTACAATGAGCAGTTCTTC. Protein product: CASSLASGRGSYNEQFF.

This clone is a singleton in its sample. The V gene is TRBV5-6, the J gene TRBJ1-4, with D unclear. The V gene's germline CDR1 is SGHDT and CDR2 YYEEEE. Trimming removed 4 bases at V and 8 bases at J, with 12 bases between. The CDR3 contains 13 residues. CDR3 loop: CASSGGFLEKLFF. The DNA of the CDR3 is TGTGCCAGCAGCGGCGGATTCTTGGAAAAACTGTTTTTT.

The J gene is TRBJ1-1, the V gene TRBV20-1; no clear D. V was pared by 6 bases and J by 3 bases, with 8 bases between. CDR1 and CDR2 (germline): DFQATT, SNEGSKA (reference sequence). There are 11 residues in the CDR3. The CDR3 coding sequence is TGCAGTGCCCATCAGTACACTGAAGCTTTCTTT. This sequence encodes CSAHQYTEAFF.

This chain connects TRBV6-2 or TRBV6-3 to TRBJ1-2; 7 bases agree with TRBD1. The CDR3 sequence is 14 residues long. Germline V lookup: CDR1 MNHEY, CDR2 SVGEGT. V was pared by 4 bases and J by 5 bases, with 7 bases of the junction left unmatched. The CDR3 nucleotides are TGTGCCAGCAGTTTGAAGTCAGGGGGTTATGGCTACACCTTC. Translated: CASSLKSGGYGYTF.

The rearrangement joins TRBV30 to TRBJ1-1; 8 bases line up with TRBD1. After removal of 0 bases from V and 6 bases from J, the junction contained 12 bases not matched to a gene. Germline assignment: CDR1 GTSNPN and CDR2 SVGIG (reference sequence). This CDR3 contains 16 residues. Here the CDR3 DNA reads TGTGCCTGGAGTGTAAGATGGGCAGGGGGCCCCGCTGAAGCTTTCTTT. Amino acid sequence: CAWSVRWAGGPAEAFF.

V usage is TRBV19 and J usage is TRBJ1-1, with a possible D match to TRBD1 (6 bases). The CDR3 is 13 amino acids. The V end was cut by 6 bases, the J end by 8 bases, with 16 bases between. Germline V gene sequence: CDR1 LNHDA, CDR2 SQIVND (reference sequence). CDR3 nucleotides: TGTGCCAGTAGGGGGACACTCGAGGGGGAAGCTTTCTTT. Its translation: CASRGTLEGEAFF.

The chain recombines TRBV6-5 with TRBJ2-5; TRBD1 is a possible D gene (5 bases). CDR1 and CDR2 from the germline V gene are MNHEY and SVGAGI. This CDR3 is 14 amino acids long. Trimming cost V 6 bases and J 0 bases, with 11 bases left between them. The CDR3 spells CASRIRVNQETQYF. The CDR3, as DNA: TGTGCCAGCAGGATCAGGGTAAACCAAGAGACCCAGTACTTC.

This chain joins TRBV6-5 and TRBJ1-1; D remains unclear. Trimming stripped 10 bases from V and 0 bases from J, with 12 bases between. Germline CDR1 is MNHEY and CDR2 is SVGAGI. The CDR3 sequence is 13 residues long. The CDR3 loop is CAIARGMNTEAFF. The CDR3 region has the DNA TGTGCCATCGCACGGGGTATGAACACTGAAGCTTTCTTT.

This chain connects TRBV28 to TRBJ1-4, with 7 bases matching TRBD1. The germline CDR1 and CDR2 sequences are MDHEN and SYDVKM. This CDR3 contains 11 residues. V trimming: 10 bases; J trimming: 6 bases; junction bases outside the gene matches: 2. The CDR3 coding sequence is TGTGCCACCGGGACAGATGAAAAACTGTTTTTT. It specifies CATGTDEKLFF.

This sequence joins TRBV6-6 and TRBJ1-6; 8 bases match TRBD1. The CDR3 is 16 amino acids. V lost 6 bases and J lost 10; bases outside the gene matches: 14. Germline CDR1 and CDR2: MNHNY and SVGAGI (reference sequence). The CDR3 here is CASRPFQDRDESPLHF. The CDR3 DNA reads as TGTGCCAGCAGACCCTTCCAGGACAGGGATGAGTCACCCCTCCACTTT.

The chain uses TRBV10-3 and TRBJ2-1, with a weak D call TRBD1 (6 bases). The CDR3 totals 16 residues. V was trimmed by 2 bases and J by 0 bases, leaving 11 bases between them. Germline-derived CDR1 and CDR2 are ENHRY and SYGVKD. This CDR3 reads CAISERGGSSYNEQFF. The CDR3, as DNA: TGTGCCATCAGTGAGCGAGGGGGTAGCTCCTACAATGAGCAGTTCTTC.

The rearrangement joins TRBV7-9 to TRBJ2-3; TRBD2 aligns across 13 bases. Germline V gene lookup returns CDR1 SEHNR and CDR2 FQNEAQ (reference sequence). V dropped 3 bases and J dropped 5; count of bases not matched to a gene: 14. The CDR3 is 19 amino acids. The CDR3 region is CASSLGLRLAGGEGDTQYF. CDR3 DNA: TGTGCCAGCAGCTTGGGGTTACGACTAGCGGGGGGAGAGGGAGATACGCAGTATTTT.

The V and J genes are TRBV19 and TRBJ1-2; D unclear. Germline V gene data show CDR1 as LNHDA and CDR2 as SQIVND (reference sequence). The germline V and J ends were trimmed by 0 bases and 0 bases, with 11 bases remaining between them. The CDR3 runs 16 residues. The CDR3 DNA follows: TGTGCCAGTAGTATAGACTACGGGGAGCCTAACTATGGCTACACCTTC. This sequence encodes CASSIDYGEPNYGYTF.

This clone was observed once. The rearrangement uses TRBV4-1 and TRBJ2-7; no reliable D call. This CDR3 has 15 residues. Deletions cut 2 bases from V and 5 bases from J, with 16 bases between. Germline-derived CDR1 and CDR2 are MGHRA and YSYEKL. The CDR3, as DNA: TGCGCCAGCAGCCAAACGGAAACGATACGGGACGAGCAGTACTTC. Translating gives CASSQTETIRDEQYF.

The rearrangement joins TRBV27 to TRBJ2-3; 9 nucleotides line up with TRBD2. CDR3 length equals 17 residues. Germline CDR1 reads MNHEY; CDR2 reads SMNVEV (reference sequence). The V segment lost 5 bases and the J segment 1 base; nucleotides outside the gene matches: 10. CDR3 region: CASSTAGAGGRTDTQYF. The CDR3 DNA reads TGTGCCAGCAGTACGGCGGGAGCGGGGGGTCGCACAGATACGCAGTATTTT.

V is TRBV6-5 and J is TRBJ1-2; a weak D match, TRBD1 (6 bases). In germline, CDR1 is MNHEY, CDR2 SVGAGI. This CDR3 contains 14 residues. Trimming cost V 2 bases and J 4 bases, with 11 bases left between them. The CDR3 nucleotides read TGTGCCAGCAGTTACGCAGGGGCCGTCTATGGCTACACCTTC. This translates into CASSYAGAVYGYTF.